The following is a T cell receptor beta chain sequence with its context. The antigen is unknown. The record originates from a study of cytomegalovirus exposure and HLA in healthy donors. Study-wide points: Upon later analysis, TCR association rates were observed to vary by HLA locus, being highest for DRB1 and lowest for HLA-C.

This CDR3 is built from 15 residues. The V gene lost 0 bases and the J gene lost 2 bases, with 10 bases spanning the gap. The germline gives CDR1 SGHRS, CDR2 YFSETQ. Primers: 60 Vbeta forward and 13 Jbeta reverse. The data were produced by immunoSEQ multiplex PCR, yet TCRdb's version contains in-frame clones alone and is incomplete. The data hold about 120,000 clones, with 79% observed a single time. The receptor was derived from a man between 25 and 39 years old in good health and CMV-seropositive. The specimen sequenced was PBMCs. This rearrangement joins TRBV5-1 to TRBJ2-3, with D possibly matching TRBD1 (6 bases). CDR3 DNA sequence: TGCGCCAGCAGCTTGGCCCCAGGGGTCACAGATACGCAGTATTTT. Amino acids: CASSLAPGVTDTQYF. Full variable domain (rest looked up from reference TRBV5-1 and TRBJ2-3): KAGVTQTPRYLIKTRGQQVTLSCSPISGHRSVSWYQQTPGQGLQFLFEYFSETQRNKGNFPGRFSGRQFSNSRSEMNVSTLELGDSALYLCASSLAPGVTDTQYFGPGTRLTVL.